This TCR beta chain stems from a study of blood T cell repertoires in COVID-19. Overall study context: Donors in the United States, Italy and Spain gave samples during acute or convalescent COVID-19. PBMCs, B-cell-depleted T cells, or T cells were the source of the cDNA or gDNA that made up the material.

Authors' methods: Cell counts per sample came from amplifying reference gene primers. Sequencing used immunoSEQ multiplex PCR; TCRdb keeps in-frame clones, though not all of them. That table furnishes V, J and clone size, whereas the DNA furnished D and trimming. The data show 99,000 or so clones, roughly 81% seen once. CDR1 is SEHNR and CDR2 is FQNEAQ in the germline V gene (reference sequence). This CDR3 region has 18 residues. J lost 6 bases, V lost 4 bases, and 10 bases had no gene match. The sample was peripheral blood. The TCR sequence derives from a woman aged 65 to 85 with acute or convalescent COVID-19. The chain links TRBV7-9 to TRBJ2-1; 15 positions agree with TRBD2. Here the CDR3 reads CASSSTRTSGGAINEQFF. CDR3 sequence (DNA): TGTGCCAGCAGCTCCACCCGGACTAGCGGGGGGGCCATCAATGAGCAGTTCTTC.